This passage covers 21 T cell receptor beta chains from one sample sequenced in a study of blood T cells in healthy people across ages. Primed by a sample-barcoded 5' primer and a J-beta primer mix, a second PCR proceeded for roughly 7 to 12 cycles. TCRdb passed the 5' RACE reads through MiXCR, listing each CDR3 protein once. The sample contains about 570,000 distinct CDR3 sequences, about 26% of which appear only once. These sequences were also reported in another study, on T cells of mothers and their children.

Specimen: blood. The origin of the receptors is a boy aged 2 to 9 in good health.

This clonotype was recorded only once. This chain uses TRBV10-1 with TRBJ2-5; tentatively, D is TRBD2 (6 bases). Germline assignment: CDR1 WNHNN and CDR2 SYGVQD (reference sequence). Trimming shortened V by 7 bases and J by 5 bases, and 14 bases separated the two germline ends. The CDR3 extends over 13 amino acids. The CDR3 DNA reads as TGCGCCAGCATGCCGGGAGATGGGGAGACCCAGTACTTC. It specifies CASMPGDGETQYF.

This clonotype has more than one count but fewer than ten. This sequence joins TRBV6-5 and TRBJ1-5; unclear D gene. Germline values: CDR1 MNHEY, CDR2 SVGAGI. There are 13 residues in the CDR3. V was clipped by 6 bases and J by 7 bases, with 13 bases between them. CDR3 coding DNA: TGTGCCAGCAGCCGTTCCGGAAGCCAGCCCCAGCATTTT. Encoded protein: CASSRSGSQPQHF.

This clonotype was counted many times. The V call is TRBV15, the J call TRBJ2-7; TRBD1 aligns across 10 bases. Germline values: CDR1 LNHNV, CDR2 YYDKDF (reference sequence). CDR3 size: 15 residues. The V gene end was trimmed by 3 bases and the J gene end by 4 bases; junction bases not matched to a gene: 6. The CDR3 DNA sequence: TGTGCCACCAGCAGCCCGGGACAGGGGAGTTACGAGCAGTACTTC. It encodes CATSSPGQGSYEQYF.

This clonotype has just one count. The chain links TRBV12-3 or TRBV12-4 to TRBJ1-2; 7 nucleotides match TRBD1. This CDR3 has 14 amino acids. Trimming cost V 2 bases and J 7 bases; bases outside gene matches: 7. The CDR3 bases are TGTGCCAGCAGTTTAAACAGGGGAAAGAGTGGCTACACCTTC. Translating gives CASSLNRGKSGYTF.

The chain recombines TRBV11-2 with TRBJ2-3; a possible D gene is TRBD2 (7 bases). Deletions cut 2 bases from V and 0 bases from J, with 12 bases between. CDR3 size: 16 residues. Germline V lookup: CDR1 SGHAT, CDR2 FQNNGV. The CDR3 coding sequence is TGTGCCAGCAGCTTACGGGGGGCGCTTAGCACAGATACGCAGTATTTT. Its protein is CASSLRGALSTDTQYF.

This clonotype was observed at least ten times. The V and J genes are TRBV12-3 or TRBV12-4 and TRBJ1-2, with D tentatively TRBD1 (5 bases). Trimming removed 3 bases at V and 5 bases at J, with 16 bases between. This CDR3 is built from 15 residues. The CDR3 sequence: CASSLGGDFRYGYTF. As DNA, the CDR3 is TGTGCCAGCAGTTTGGGGGGGGATTTTCGTTATGGCTACACCTTC.

V and J are TRBV6-2 or TRBV6-3 and TRBJ2-7; 11 bases fit TRBD2. The CDR3 is made up of 14 amino acids. V trimming: 7 bases; J trimming: 6 bases; junction bases outside the gene matches: 8. Germline CDR1 is MNHEY and CDR2 is SVGEGT. CDR3 sequence reads: CASNYGTSGGEQYF. The CDR3 DNA reads as TGTGCCAGCAACTACGGGACTAGCGGCGGCGAGCAGTACTTC.

This clonotype has just a few counts. For the CDR3, the DNA is TGTGCCACCCAGAGGGGCGGGCCCCAAGAGACCCAGTACTTC. Translation gives CATQRGGPQETQYF. V gene TRBV7-2 combines with J gene TRBJ2-5; either TRBD1 or TRBD2 may fit D (5 bases each). The CDR3 is 14 amino acids. V was pared by 10 bases and J by 1 base, with 16 bases between. The germline gives CDR1 SGHTA, CDR2 FQGNSA.

In this sample, this clonotype turned up a few times. V gene TRBV9 combines with J gene TRBJ1-1; 10 nucleotides match TRBD1. The germline CDR1 and CDR2 sequences are SGDLS and YYNGEE. V shed 3 bases and J 5 bases; nucleotides not matched to a gene: 7. This CDR3 has 15 amino acids. Here the CDR3 DNA reads TGTGCCAGCAGCGAAGCCGGGACAGGGGTTACTGAAGCTTTCTTT. Translated, it gives CASSEAGTGVTEAFF.

This chain uses TRBV27 with TRBJ1-2; D is unresolved. Between the trimmed V and J ends, which lost 2 bases and 6 bases, there was a span of 10 bases. Per the germline V gene, CDR1 is MNHEY and CDR2 is SMNVEV (reference sequence). CDR3 length: 13 residues. The CDR3 loop reads CASSLKGGDGYTF. In DNA form, the CDR3 reads TGTGCCAGCAGTTTAAAGGGAGGAGATGGCTACACCTTC.

The J gene is TRBJ2-7, the V gene TRBV2; the D gene is possibly TRBD2 (5 bases). This CDR3 has 13 residues. V lost 4 bases and J 5 bases, leaving 12 bases between the germline ends. Germline lookup yields CDR1 SNHLY and CDR2 FYNNEI. CDR3 nucleotides: TGTGCCAGCAGTGTAGGACTGTTAAACGAGCAGTACTTC. It specifies CASSVGLLNEQYF.

This clonotype was seen repeatedly, ten times or more. J is TRBJ2-1 and V is TRBV7-8, with unresolved D. The CDR3 is 12 amino acids. Per germline, CDR1 SGHVS and CDR2 FQNEAQ. Between the trimmed V and J ends, which lost 4 bases and 6 bases, there was a span of 7 bases. CDR3 in amino acids: CASSWTPNEQFF. DNA for the CDR3: TGTGCCAGCAGCTGGACCCCCAATGAGCAGTTCTTC. The variable domain in full, completed from reference TRBV7-8 and TRBJ2-1, reads GAGVSQSPRYKVAKRGQDVALRCDPISGHVSLFWYQQALGQGPEFLTYFQNEAQLDKSGLPSDRFFAERPEGSVSTLKIQRTQQEDSAVYLCASSWTPNEQFFGPGTRLTVL.

This clonotype came up a few times. The CDR3 coding sequence is TGTGCCAGCAGCCAAGGTGATAGTTGGTACGGAGAGACCCAGTACTTC. Protein product: CASSQGDSWYGETQYF. The V and J genes are TRBV4-2 and TRBJ2-5; D is ambiguous. The germline V gene has CDR1 LGHNA and CDR2 YNFKEQ. V was shortened by 1 base and J by 4 bases, with 16 bases between the two germline ends. The CDR3 consists of 16 residues.

The chain links TRBV10-3 to TRBJ2-1, with D unclear. The germline V gene has CDR1 ENHRY and CDR2 SYGVKD. The length of the CDR3 is 13 residues. Deletions cut 3 bases from V and 4 bases from J, with 7 bases between. The CDR3 reads CAISDSAYNEQFF. In DNA, the CDR3 is TGTGCCATCAGTGACTCCGCGTACAATGAGCAGTTCTTC.

The chain couples TRBV27 to TRBJ1-1; 7 nucleotides line up with TRBD1. The V gene's germline CDR1 is MNHEY and CDR2 SMNVEV (reference sequence). V lost 6 bases and J lost 1; bases outside the gene matches: 8. This CDR3 contains 15 residues. CDR3: CASSRGTAPNTEAFF. The CDR3 DNA reads as TGTGCCAGCAGCCGTGGGACAGCCCCGAACACTGAAGCTTTCTTT.

The chain links TRBV20-1 to TRBJ2-7, with 10 bases aligning to TRBD2. CDR3 length: 13 residues. The V gene end was trimmed by 4 bases and the J gene end by 7 bases; junction bases not matched to a gene: 7. The germline V gene encodes CDR1 DFQATT and CDR2 SNEGSKA (reference sequence). The CDR3 DNA is TGCAGTGCTACGCTAGCGGGAGTAGGTGAGCAGTACTTC. Encoded protein: CSATLAGVGEQYF.

This clonotype was seen a handful of times. The gene calls are TRBV27 and TRBJ2-5; 11 nucleotides line up with TRBD2. Trimming cost V 5 bases and J 5 bases; bases outside gene matches: 10. CDR3 length: 16 residues. Germline V lookup: CDR1 MNHEY, CDR2 SMNVEV (reference sequence). CDR3 amino acids: CASSTRLAGYGETQYF. The CDR3 nucleotides read TGTGCCAGCAGTACCCGACTAGCGGGATACGGCGAGACCCAGTACTTC.

V gene TRBV20-1 combines with J gene TRBJ2-5; D is possibly TRBD1 (6 bases). Germline CDR1 reads DFQATT; CDR2 reads SNEGSKA (reference sequence). The CDR3 is 12 residues long. V was clipped by 6 bases and J by 3 bases, with 11 bases between them. CDR3 loop: CSAAAGEETQYF. Written as DNA, the CDR3 is TGCAGTGCGGCCGCAGGGGAAGAGACCCAGTACTTC.

The chain uses TRBV24-1 and TRBJ1-2; weak D call: TRBD1 (6 bases). Germline V gives CDR1 KGHDR, CDR2 SFDVKD. The CDR3 extends over 11 amino acids. V was cut by 5 bases and J by 6 bases, with 6 bases left in between. The CDR3 coding sequence is TGTGCCACCAGTGGGACAGATGGCTACACCTTC. It encodes CATSGTDGYTF.

As to this clonotype: Lacking the conserved final phenylalanine or tryptophan, this CDR3 likely reflects a read error. The chain has TRBV11-2 and TRBJ2-3; 7 bases are a match to TRBD2. Germline V gives CDR1 SGHAT, CDR2 FQNNGV. CDR3 length: 16 residues. Trimming removed 5 bases from V and 0 bases from J; junction bases left unmatched: 8. CDR3 residues: CASSPTLAPSTDTQYL. The DNA of the CDR3 is TGTGCCAGCAGCCCAACACTAGCGCCTAGCACAGATACGCAGTATCTT.

The chain employs TRBV5-1 and TRBJ1-2; tentatively, D is TRBD1 (6 bases). CDR1 and CDR2 (germline): SGHRS, YFSETQ. The V gene lost 4 bases and the J gene lost 10 bases, with 14 bases spanning the gap. The CDR3 length is 12 residues. As DNA, the CDR3 is TGCGCCAGCAGCCCCGAGGACAGCCTCTACACCTTC. It is translated as CASSPEDSLYTF.